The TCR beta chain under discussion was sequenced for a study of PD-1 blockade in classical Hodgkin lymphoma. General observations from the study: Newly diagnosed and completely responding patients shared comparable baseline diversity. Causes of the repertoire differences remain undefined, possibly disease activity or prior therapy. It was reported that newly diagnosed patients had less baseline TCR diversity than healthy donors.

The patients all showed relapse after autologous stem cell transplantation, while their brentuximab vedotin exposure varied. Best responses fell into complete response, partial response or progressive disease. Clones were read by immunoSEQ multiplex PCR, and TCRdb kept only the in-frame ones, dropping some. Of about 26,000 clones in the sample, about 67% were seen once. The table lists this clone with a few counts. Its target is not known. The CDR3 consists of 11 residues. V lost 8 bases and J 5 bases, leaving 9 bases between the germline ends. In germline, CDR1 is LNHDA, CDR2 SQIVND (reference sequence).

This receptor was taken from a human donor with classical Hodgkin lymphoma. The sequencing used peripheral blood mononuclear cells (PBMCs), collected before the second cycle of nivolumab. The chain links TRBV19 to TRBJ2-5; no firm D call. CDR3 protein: CASAYLETQYF. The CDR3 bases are TGTGCCAGTGCCTATTTGGAGACCCAGTACTTC.